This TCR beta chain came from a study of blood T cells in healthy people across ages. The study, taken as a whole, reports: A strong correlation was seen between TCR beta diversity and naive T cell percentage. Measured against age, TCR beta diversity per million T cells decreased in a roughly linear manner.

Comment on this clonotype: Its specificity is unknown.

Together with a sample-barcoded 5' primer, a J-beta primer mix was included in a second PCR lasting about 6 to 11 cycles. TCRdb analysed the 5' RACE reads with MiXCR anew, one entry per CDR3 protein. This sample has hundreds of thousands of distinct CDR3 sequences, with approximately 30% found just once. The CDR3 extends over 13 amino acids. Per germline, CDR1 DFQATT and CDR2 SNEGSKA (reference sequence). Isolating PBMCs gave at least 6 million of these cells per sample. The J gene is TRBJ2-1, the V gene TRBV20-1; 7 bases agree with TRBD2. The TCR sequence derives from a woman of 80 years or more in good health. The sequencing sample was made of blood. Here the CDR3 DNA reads TGCAGAATGAAGCGGGAATCCTACAATGAGCAGTTCTTC. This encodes CRMKRESYNEQFF.